The source of this TCR beta chain is a study of blood T cell repertoires in COVID-19. On the study more broadly: PBMCs, B-cell-depleted T cells, or T cells provided the cDNA or gDNA that made up the material.

V was clipped by 4 bases and J by 4 bases, with 14 bases between them. The CDR3 covers 15 residues. Original data processing: Using reference gene primer amplification, nucleated cell counts were estimated. Assay used: immunoSEQ multiplex PCR; TCRdb lists only in-frame clones, some missing. V, J and clone size were drawn from that table, and D and trimming were deduced from the DNA. The table has fewer than 200,000 clones, approximately 74% seen once. The sequence came from an elderly woman with acute or convalescent COVID-19. The chain uses TRBV23-1 and TRBJ1-5, with D hard to call. TRBV23-1 is noted as an ORF with a role that remains uncertain. Material: peripheral blood. CDR3 nucleotide sequence: TGCGCCAGCAGTCCCCCAGGCGAGATGAATCAGCCCCAGCATTTT. Translation gives CASSPPGEMNQPQHF.